This TCR beta chain was sequenced in a study of shared clonotypes between healthy human individuals. From germline, CDR1 is SNHLY and CDR2 FYNNEI. CDR3 size: 16 residues. V dropped 6 bases and J dropped 5 bases, with 21 bases sitting between them. General study results and limits: Naive subsets, compared against memory subsets, generally had larger estimated richness values. Sampling covered blood only; tissue repertoires likely differ.

Original processing methods: Filtering of immunoSEQ junctional sequences could not match full-length read filtering. Sequencing was performed with immunoSEQ multiplex PCR; in TCRdb, only in-frame clones are kept and a portion is missing. From that table come the V and J calls and clone size; the DNA was used to work out D and trimming. The sample consists of some 2.1 million clones, 93% of them appearing once. Remarks on this clone: Its specificity is unknown.

Naive CD8 cells lacked CD45RO, underwent positive selection for CCR7 and left out terminally differentiated effector memory CD45RA+ cells. All donors qualified as healthy HIV-negative adults and had experienced no recent acute infections or vaccinations. The sequenced sample was naive CD8+ T cells from PBMCs. The chain couples TRBV2 to TRBJ2-3, with unresolved D. The TCR sequence derives from a man aged 18 to 30 in good health. Some clones in this sample may be carry-over from other donors' samples. CDR3 nucleotide sequence: TGTGCCAGCAGGCCTCCGTGGCTTGGGCTTAAAGATACGCAGTATTTT. Translated: CASRPPWLGLKDTQYF.